This T cell receptor (beta chain) came from a study of regulatory T cells in long-lasting Graves disease (dated by TCRdb to about 2021). Context from the whole study: Patients with newly diagnosed Graves' disease had been on antithyroid drugs for under 3 months. The study was registered as a clinical trial and conducted in China. Patients with persistent Graves' disease were compared with patients with newly diagnosed Graves' disease using TCR sequencing and RNA sequencing of peripheral blood. A total of roughly 33 samples were covered by TCR sequencing, comprising approximately 13 persistent and 20 or so newly diagnosed Graves' disease patients. What the authors observed across the whole study: Persistent Graves' disease patients showed lower TCR Shannon entropy and fewer highly expanded clones than newly diagnosed patients, suggesting clonal expansion. The study examined only peripheral blood because the primary lesion, thyroid tissue, could not be accessed. Preferential use of TRBV28, TRBJ1-2 and TRBJ2-5 was observed in persistent disease, whereas TRBV20-1 and TRBJ2-1 were favored in newly diagnosed disease. Persistent patients shared more public clonotypes among themselves (2,741) than newly diagnosed patients did (roughly 910). Sequencing and analysis were limited to the TCR beta chain. As a limitation, the authors acknowledged that the small sample size may reduce accuracy.

Reading the label with the study, this specimen's time point is: newly diagnosed GD, antithyroid drugs for less than 3 months. For both TCR sequencing and RNA sequencing, RNA was extracted from PBMCs in TRIzol. The diagnosis of Graves' disease followed American Thyroid Association guidelines. Patients were recruited from an endocrinology department in Xi'an, China. Each patient gave around 9.2 milliliters of peripheral blood, collected in an EDTA anticoagulant tube. PBMCs were isolated by Ficoll Paque Plus density gradient separation without further T cell sorting. An Agilent 2100 Bioanalyzer and agarose gel were used to check RNA quality, and a NanoDrop 2000 was used to measure RNA concentration. This clonotype was detected only a few times. Its antigen specificity is not known. No much larger clone exists at a distance of one base, and base qualities are not known. Library construction relied on multiplex PCR. The instrument given in TCRdb is Illumina HiSeq 4000. iRepertoire HTBI primers and Arm-PCR amplification of CDR3 regions were used to construct TCR beta libraries. Before sequencing, the PCR products went through gel purification. In the paper's pipeline: Gene usage analysis of CDR3 amino acid clonotypes used the approximately 62 TRBV and about 14 TRBJ segments found across samples. Filtered high-quality paired reads were merged into contigs using COPE and FqMerger. BLAST was used to align contigs to IMGT TRBV, TRBD and TRBJ reference genes, and CDR3 was defined according to IMGT. Highly expanded clones were defined as clonotypes with a frequency above 0.1%. Shannon entropy was used to measure repertoire diversity, and the Gini coefficient was used to measure V-J evenness. Clonotypes shared by more than one individual were considered public. TCRdb itself trimmed the public reads at Q25 with fastp, ran MiXCR and retained productive beta chains. For every CDR3 protein sequence, its rows merge into one entry that carries the most common genes and DNA. The V and J calls follow TCRdb's processing rather than the paper's. Across this sample there are some 250,000 distinct CDR3 sequences, with about 19% seen only once. Roughly 13% of the sample rests with the top ten.

From the cysteine up to the phenylalanine, the CDR3 has a length of 13 residues. CDR3 DNA is the only sequence kept; it has 39 bases, read in frame from the first base. Deletion took 4 bases off V and 4 bases off J, with a span of 8 bases between the germline ends. CDR1 and CDR2 are drawn from the germline V gene: SNHLY, FYNNEI. The input for sequencing was peripheral blood mononuclear cells (PBMCs), taken at new diagnosis, from a patient treated with antithyroid drugs. Here the chain combines TRBV2 and TRBJ1-5; perhaps TRBD1 is the D gene, with 5 bases matching. The source is a female donor with Graves disease. Read as DNA, the sequence is TGTGCCAGCAGTGGATCAGGGAATCAGCCCCAGCATTTT. This sequence encodes CASSGSGNQPQHF.